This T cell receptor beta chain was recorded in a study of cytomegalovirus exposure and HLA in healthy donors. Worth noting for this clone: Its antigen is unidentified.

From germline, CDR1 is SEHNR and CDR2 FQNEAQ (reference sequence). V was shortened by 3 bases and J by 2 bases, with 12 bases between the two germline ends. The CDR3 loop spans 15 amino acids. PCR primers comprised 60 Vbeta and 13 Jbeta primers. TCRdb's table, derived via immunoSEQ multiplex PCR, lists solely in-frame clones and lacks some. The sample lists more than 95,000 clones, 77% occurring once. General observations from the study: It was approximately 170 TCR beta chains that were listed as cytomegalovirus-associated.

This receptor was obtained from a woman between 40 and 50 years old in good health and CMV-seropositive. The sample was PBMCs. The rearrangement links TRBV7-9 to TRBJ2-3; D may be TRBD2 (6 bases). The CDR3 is CASSFSQRVTDTQYF. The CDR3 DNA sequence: TGTGCCAGCAGCTTTTCGCAGCGGGTCACAGATACGCAGTATTTT.